Shown below are 19 T cell receptor beta chains from a single sample sequenced in a study of T cell responses to AZD1222 COVID-19 vaccine. The table came from immunoSEQ multiplex PCR; TCRdb's copy has only in-frame clones and leaves some out. The top ten clones hold roughly 4.3% of a sample with approximately 180,000 clones, just under 90% of them seen once. Sample: peripheral blood, taken 28 days after the second dose of the MenACWY control vaccine. All receptors derive from an adult who received the MenACWY meningococcal vaccine as a control.

The chain couples TRBV28 to TRBJ2-2; 11 nucleotides match TRBD2. Per the germline V gene, CDR1 is MDHEN and CDR2 is SYDVKM. V was clipped by 6 bases and J by 7 bases; unmatched bases: 10. This CDR3 has 16 amino acids. The CDR3 bases are TGTGCCAGCAGACCTCACCTCGGGACTAGCGGCGGGGAGCTGTTTTTT. Protein: CASRPHLGTSGGELFF.

The rearrangement joins TRBV19 to TRBJ2-7; 7 bases align to TRBD1. Trimming at V came to 5 bases and at J to 3 bases, leaving 7 bases not matched to a gene. Per germline, CDR1 LNHDA and CDR2 SQIVND (reference sequence). This CDR3 has 14 amino acids. The DNA for the CDR3 is TGTGCCAGTAGTCCTAGGACAGGAGGCTACGAGCAGTACTTC. Translation gives CASSPRTGGYEQYF.

This clone was detected once. V is TRBV5-1 and J is TRBJ1-4; perhaps TRBD1 as D (5 bases). The CDR3 totals 14 residues. V gave up 4 bases and J gave up 5 bases, with 12 bases separating them. Germline CDR1 SGHRS, CDR2 YFSETQ. For the CDR3, the DNA is TGCGCCAGCAGCCCAGGGACCTCGAATGAAAAACTGTTTTTT. Translated: CASSPGTSNEKLFF.

The J gene is TRBJ2-4, the V gene TRBV5-1; TRBD2 is a possible D gene (5 bases). This CDR3 region has 17 residues. V was cut by 4 bases and J by 0 bases, with 17 bases left in between. Germline V CDR1 and CDR2: SGHRS, YFSETQ. The CDR3 DNA is TGCGCCAGCAGCAGGAGGATCGGTGAGCAAGCCAAAAACATTCAGTACTTC. This encodes CASSRRIGEQAKNIQYF.

The chain combines TRBV10-1 with TRBJ1-2; 8 nucleotides line up with TRBD1. The CDR3 sequence is 13 residues long. The junction had 2 bases not matched to a gene; V was cut back by 4 bases and J by 4 bases. Germline loops: CDR1 WNHNN, CDR2 SYGVQD (reference sequence). The CDR3 DNA follows: TGCGCCAGCAGTGCCACAGGGGGCTATGGCTACACCTTC. Protein sequence: CASSATGGYGYTF.

The CDR3: CASSFHLTGGTNSPLHF. The CDR3 DNA reads TGCGCCAGCAGCTTTCACTTAACAGGCGGGACGAATTCACCCCTCCACTTT. This chain joins TRBV5-1 and TRBJ1-6; maybe TRBD1 (5 bases). From germline, CDR1 is SGHRS and CDR2 YFSETQ. The CDR3 totals 17 residues. Trimming took 2 bases from V and 7 from J, leaving 19 bases between them.

The CDR3 region has the DNA TGTGCCAGCAGGACAGGGGGGGGTTGGGGCTACACCTTC. Translation: CASRTGGGWGYTF. This chain uses TRBV28 with TRBJ1-2; 9 nucleotides match TRBD1. The CDR3 totals 13 residues. J lost 8 bases, V lost 6 bases, and 7 bases had no gene match. Germline V lookup: CDR1 MDHEN, CDR2 SYDVKM.

The chain combines TRBV5-1 with TRBJ2-7; D is perhaps TRBD1 or TRBD2 (5 bases each). V dropped 0 bases and J dropped 4 bases, with 20 bases sitting between them. The length of the CDR3 is 17 residues. The germline V gene encodes CDR1 SGHRS and CDR2 YFSETQ. CDR3 residues: CASSLANRQGTGYEQYF. CDR3 in DNA: TGCGCCAGCAGCTTGGCGAATAGGCAGGGTACGGGGTACGAGCAGTACTTC.

This chain connects TRBV11-3 to TRBJ2-7; no firm D call. Per germline, CDR1 SGHNT and CDR2 YENEEA. The CDR3 covers 13 residues. The ends were cut back, 4 bases at V and 4 bases at J, with 11 bases in the middle. The CDR3 nucleotides are TGTGCCAGCAGCTCTTCGGACGGATACGAGCAGTACTTC. This gives the protein CASSSSDGYEQYF.

This clone appeared a few times. The chain is built from TRBV30 and TRBJ2-7, with a weak D call TRBD1 (7 bases). Between the trimmed V and J ends, which lost 0 bases and 3 bases, there was a span of 15 bases. The CDR3 spans 15 residues. CDR1 GTSNPN and CDR2 SVGIG come from the germline V gene (reference sequence). The CDR3 DNA is TGTGCCTGGAGTGTAGGGGCAGGGGGGATCTACGAGCAGTACTTC. It specifies CAWSVGAGGIYEQYF.

The chain couples TRBV12-3 or TRBV12-4 to TRBJ1-5; D not resolved. This CDR3 has 13 residues. V lost 9 bases and J 7 bases, leaving 16 bases between the germline ends. The CDR3 spells CARPRAMGQPQHF. CDR3 in DNA: TGTGCCAGACCTAGGGCGATGGGACAGCCCCAGCATTTT.

The rearrangement links TRBV5-1 to TRBJ2-1, with a weak D call TRBD2 (6 bases). The germline V gene has CDR1 SGHRS and CDR2 YFSETQ. This CDR3 region has 15 residues. The V end lost 3 bases, the J end lost 0 bases, and 10 bases lay between the germline ends. CDR3 nucleotides: TGCGCCAGCAGCTCCCTACTAGCCTCCTACAATGAGCAGTTCTTC. Protein product: CASSSLLASYNEQFF.

J is TRBJ2-1 and V is TRBV7-3; 9 bases agree with TRBD2. V lost 5 bases and J lost 6; bases outside the gene matches: 8. The CDR3 contains 15 residues. CDR1 and CDR2 from the germline V gene are SGHTA and FQGTGA. The CDR3 here is CASSLSGSVSNEQFF. Written as DNA, the CDR3 is TGTGCCAGCAGCCTTAGCGGGAGCGTAAGCAATGAGCAGTTCTTC.

The chain recombines TRBV2 with TRBJ2-3; TRBD2 matches 8 bases. CDR3 size: 12 residues. Per germline, CDR1 SNHLY and CDR2 FYNNEI. V was clipped by 7 bases and J by 6 bases; unmatched bases: 3. CDR3 sequence reads: CASKASGDTQYF. The CDR3 coding sequence is TGTGCCAGCAAAGCTAGCGGGGATACGCAGTATTTT. The full variable domain, rest sourced from reference TRBV2 and TRBJ2-3, is EPEVTQTPSHQVTQMGQEVILRCVPISNHLYFYWYRQILGQKVEFLVSFYNNEISEKSEIFDDQFSVERPDGSNFTLKIRSTKLEDSAMYFCASKASGDTQYFGPGTRLTVL.

J is TRBJ2-1 and V is TRBV10-3, with 8 bases fitting TRBD2. Germline V gene sequence: CDR1 ENHRY, CDR2 SYGVKD. This CDR3 has 14 amino acids. V was clipped by 4 bases and J by 5 bases; unmatched bases: 4. CDR3 DNA sequence: TGTGCCATCAGTGGTACTAGCGGCCACAATGAGCAGTTCTTC. Its translation is CAISGTSGHNEQFF.

This clone appeared a single time. The chain is built from TRBV3-1 (or the pseudogene TRBV3-2) and TRBJ2-7; 9 nucleotides align to TRBD1. Germline V gene sequence: CDR1 LGHDT, CDR2 YNNKEL (reference sequence). V trimming: 4 bases; J trimming: 5 bases; junction bases outside the gene matches: 9. The CDR3 consists of 15 residues. This chain's CDR3 is CASSLLRDREDEQYF. CDR3 sequence (DNA): TGTGCCAGCAGCCTCCTACGGGACAGGGAGGACGAGCAGTACTTC.

The chain recombines TRBV2 with TRBJ1-1, with D hard to call. The V end was cut by 6 bases, the J end by 8 bases, with 16 bases between. The CDR3 length is 13 residues. Germline V lookup: CDR1 SNHLY, CDR2 FYNNEI. Here the CDR3 DNA reads TGTGCCAGCAGCGACCTCAGCCGGGTCGAAGCTTTCTTT. It specifies CASSDLSRVEAFF.

This sequence joins TRBV14 and TRBJ2-7; maybe TRBD1 (6 bases). CDR3 length equals 16 residues. V lost 4 bases and J 0 bases, leaving 16 bases between the germline ends. CDR1 SGHDN and CDR2 FVKESK come from the germline V gene. The CDR3 nucleotides are TGTGCCAGCAGCCCGCCTGGGACAACCTACTCCTACGAGCAGTACTTC. It codes for CASSPPGTTYSYEQYF.

The J gene is TRBJ2-2, the V gene TRBV5-5; D assignment may be TRBD1 or TRBD2 (5 bases each). The CDR3 sequence is 14 residues long. The V gene's germline CDR1 is SGHKS and CDR2 YYEKEE (reference sequence). Trimming removed 6 bases from V and 3 bases from J, with 12 bases in between. The DNA for the CDR3 is TGTGCCAGCACAGGGAGTGTAGACACCGGGGAGCTGTTTTTT. It codes for CASTGSVDTGELFF.